Below are 15 T cell receptor beta chains sequenced from a single sample in a study of shared clonotypes between healthy human individuals. The table came from immunoSEQ multiplex PCR; TCRdb's copy has only in-frame clones and leaves some out. The table includes roughly 2.1 million clones, 85% to 95% detected once. Naivety among CD8 cells was defined by CD45RO negativity and positive CCR7 selection, thereby excluding terminally differentiated effector memory CD45RA+ cells. The sample comprised naive CD8+ T cells from PBMCs. The source is a man between 18 and 35 years old in good health. Some clones in this sample may be carry-over from other donors' samples.

V and J are TRBV5-5 and TRBJ2-3; D remains unclear. Germline-derived CDR1 and CDR2 are SGHKS and YYEKEE (reference sequence). This CDR3 spans 16 amino acids. Trimming took 5 bases from V and 2 from J, leaving 18 bases between them. The CDR3 sequence is CASRQSLSAATDTQYF. The CDR3 nucleotides are TGTGCCAGCAGGCAATCCCTGTCAGCTGCCACAGATACGCAGTATTTT.

Here the CDR3 reads CASSQETGENTEAFF. CDR3 coding DNA: TGCGCCAGCAGCCAGGAAACAGGGGAGAACACTGAAGCTTTCTTT. This chain joins TRBV4-3 and TRBJ1-1, with 7 bases matching TRBD1. V lost 3 bases and J lost 1; bases outside the gene matches: 5. The CDR3 contains 15 residues. Germline assignment: CDR1 LGHNA and CDR2 YSLEER.

The rearrangement uses TRBV28 and TRBJ2-5; 7 bases map to TRBD1. The germline V gene has CDR1 MDHEN and CDR2 SYDVKM. The CDR3 covers 18 residues. V was clipped by 5 bases and J by 2 bases; unmatched bases: 17. CDR3 loop: CASSPRLFRDSIQETQYF. The CDR3 DNA reads TGTGCCAGCAGTCCCCGCCTTTTTCGGGACAGTATACAAGAGACCCAGTACTTC.

The CDR3 here is CASSWGPPYEQYF. DNA of the CDR3: TGTGCCAGCAGTTGGGGACCCCCCTACGAGCAGTACTTC. The rearrangement links TRBV27 to TRBJ2-7, with D perhaps assigned TRBD1 or TRBD2 (5 bases each). Germline V lookup: CDR1 MNHEY, CDR2 SMNVEV (reference sequence). V was pared by 4 bases and J by 2 bases, with 9 bases between. CDR3 size: 13 residues.

A note on this clone: The same CDR3 can be traced to other DNA sequences in this sample. The V gene is TRBV5-1, the J gene TRBJ2-6; the match to TRBD1 covers 7 bases. Germline CDR1 SGHRS, CDR2 YFSETQ. The CDR3 contains 17 residues. V dropped 0 bases and J dropped 0; count of bases not matched to a gene: 3. The CDR3 reads CASSLGQGYSGANVLTF. The CDR3 DNA reads TGCGCCAGCAGCTTGGGACAGGGATACTCTGGGGCCAACGTCCTGACTTTC.

This clone was picked up one time. The chain employs TRBV27 and TRBJ2-6; D is uncertain. V was trimmed by 5 bases and J by 5 bases, leaving 13 bases between them. The CDR3 totals 15 residues. Germline assignment: CDR1 MNHEY and CDR2 SMNVEV (reference sequence). The CDR3 DNA reads as TGTGCCAGCAGTCTACGGGTATCTTGGGCCAACGTCCTGACTTTC. Translation gives CASSLRVSWANVLTF.

This chain connects TRBV27 to TRBJ2-7, with 9 bases that match TRBD1. V shed 4 bases and J 6 bases; nucleotides not matched to a gene: 7. The CDR3 consists of 14 residues. Germline V CDR1 and CDR2: MNHEY, SMNVEV (reference sequence). The DNA of the CDR3 is TGTGCCAGCAGTTACTCCGGGACAGGGCTCGAGCAGTACTTC. Protein sequence: CASSYSGTGLEQYF.

The rearrangement joins TRBV2 to TRBJ1-2; the D is unclear. Germline V gene sequence: CDR1 SNHLY, CDR2 FYNNEI. Trimming left V 8 bases short and J 2 bases short, with 18 bases between. The CDR3 length is 15 residues. CDR3 nucleotides: TGTGCCAGCGGCACCGGGTCTCTATTAAACTATGGCTACACCTTC. Residues: CASGTGSLLNYGYTF.

The chain is built from TRBV27 and TRBJ2-6, with D hard to call. The CDR3 runs 15 residues. Looked up from germline, CDR1 is MNHEY and CDR2 is SMNVEV (reference sequence). The V end lost 2 bases, the J end lost 3 bases, and 8 bases lay between the germline ends. The CDR3 is CASSLGEGGANVLTF. CDR3 DNA: TGTGCCAGCAGTTTAGGAGAAGGTGGGGCCAACGTCCTGACTTTC.

The CDR3 bases are TGCAGCGTGATAACTAGCGGGATGGGCGACGAGCAGTACTTC. Residues: CSVITSGMGDEQYF. The chain couples TRBV29-1 to TRBJ2-7; TRBD2 aligns across 10 bases. Germline assignment: CDR1 SQVTM and CDR2 ANQGSEA. After removal of 6 bases from V and 5 bases from J, the junction contained 10 bases not matched to a gene. CDR3 length: 14 amino acids.

The V gene is TRBV7-3, the J gene TRBJ2-7, with 9 positions matching TRBD2. Trimming took 3 bases from V and 7 from J; bases not matched to a gene: 10. The germline V gene encodes CDR1 SGHTA and CDR2 FQGTGA. The CDR3 is 15 amino acids. This CDR3 reads CASSLTSGDAGEQYF. CDR3 coding DNA: TGTGCCAGCAGCTTGACTAGCGGAGACGCGGGGGAGCAGTACTTC.

The chain carries TRBV7-3 and TRBJ2-1; D uncertain. The CDR3 runs 14 residues. The V end was cut by 6 bases, the J end by 5 bases, with 14 bases between. Per germline, CDR1 SGHTA and CDR2 FQGTGA. The CDR3 coding sequence is TGTGCCAGCAGTTCTTTTCTTTTCGACAATGAGCAGTTCTTC. Its protein is CASSSFLFDNEQFF.

Regarding this clone: This sample also contains other DNA sequences that code for the same CDR3. CDR3 in DNA: TGTGCCAGCAGCTTAGGAAGCCACTACGAGCAGTACTTC. It encodes CASSLGSHYEQYF. This chain links TRBV11-2 with TRBJ2-7; D is uncertain. This CDR3 is built from 13 residues. CDR1 is SGHAT and CDR2 is FQNNGV in the germline V gene. The V end was cut by 1 base, the J end by 3 bases, with 7 bases between. The full variable domain, rest sourced from reference TRBV11-2 and TRBJ2-7, is EAGVAQSPRYKIIEKRQSVAFWCNPISGHATLYWYQQILGQGPKLLIQFQNNGVVDDSQLPKDRFSAERLKGVDSTLKIQPAKLEDSAVYLCASSLGSHYEQYFGPGTRLTVT.

This chain uses TRBV30 with TRBJ1-2; the match to TRBD1 covers 9 bases. The ends lost 4 bases at V and 4 bases at J; junction bases unmatched: 4. Germline-derived CDR1 and CDR2 are GTSNPN and SVGIG (reference sequence). The CDR3 loop spans 13 amino acids. The CDR3 DNA reads as TGTGCCTGGACCGGGGACAGGGTCTATGGCTACACCTTC. Translation: CAWTGDRVYGYTF.

The V and J genes are TRBV7-2 and TRBJ2-1; either TRBD1 or TRBD2 may supply D (6 bases each). Trimming took off 8 bases at V and 8 bases at J, with 16 bases between the two ends. The CDR3 totals 13 residues. From germline, CDR1 is SGHTA and CDR2 FQGNSA. This CDR3 is CASSGAPLYEQFF. As DNA, the CDR3 is TGTGCCAGCTCGGGGGCCCCGTTGTATGAGCAGTTCTTC.